This T cell receptor (beta chain) was documented in a study of blood T cell repertoires in COVID-19. Study-wide background: Both acute and convalescent COVID-19 samples were obtained from the United States, Italy and Spain. T cells, B-cell-depleted T cells, or PBMCs supplied cDNA or gDNA.

Under the authors' procedure: Amplification from reference gene primers served as the basis for estimated nucleated cell counts. Assay used: immunoSEQ multiplex PCR; TCRdb lists only in-frame clones, some missing. The V and J calls and the clone size are those of that table, but D and trimming were determined from the DNA. This table has hundreds of thousands of clones, 75% to 90% appearing once. The sequenced material came from peripheral blood. The receptor's source is a woman between 25 and 40 years old with active or convalescent COVID-19.

The DNA of the CDR3 is TGTGCCAGCAGCCGAGGGACTAGCGGGAGCCAAGAGACCCAGTACTTC. This codes for CASSRGTSGSQETQYF. The gene calls are TRBV7-8 and TRBJ2-5; 14 nucleotides agree with TRBD2. The germline V gene encodes CDR1 SGHVS and CDR2 FQNEAQ. The CDR3 spans 16 residues. V was clipped by 5 bases and J by 1 base; unmatched bases: 3. The full variable domain, completed using reference TRBV7-8 and TRBJ2-5, is GAGVSQSPRYKVAKRGQDVALRCDPISGHVSLFWYQQALGQGPEFLTYFQNEAQLDKSGLPSDRFFAERPEGSVSTLKIQRTQQEDSAVYLCASSRGTSGSQETQYFGPGTRLLVL.